One sample yielded the 27 T cell receptor beta chains listed below, sequenced in a study of OX40 agonist ivuxolimab in advanced cancers. The receptor library was made with the immunoSEQ multiplex PCR assay. TCRdb re-hosts the immuneACCESS table, in-frame sequences only. Its copies lack some clones; in the studies checked, an unresolved V gene accounts for under half of them, and the cause for the rest is not known. This sample holds about 20,000 clones; around 76% were observed only once. Of the sample, over 20% falls within the top ten clones. The sequences come from CD4+ or CD8+ T cells sorted from blood, collected in a trial of the OX40 agonist ivuxolimab. These receptors all come from an adult with an advanced solid tumor such as melanoma, head and neck, liver or kidney cancer.

The chain couples TRBV4-1 to TRBJ1-5; D is unclear. Germline V gives CDR1 MGHRA, CDR2 YSYEKL. The CDR3 runs 17 residues. Trimming took off 0 bases at V and 0 bases at J, with 12 bases between the two ends. DNA of the CDR3: TGCGCCAGCAGCCAAGACGACCGGGGATATAGCAATCAGCCCCAGCATTTT. Amino acid sequence: CASSQDDRGYSNQPQHF.

V is TRBV7-3 and J is TRBJ2-7, with TRBD1 identical over 8 bases. The CDR3 contains 14 residues. V shed 6 bases and J 3 bases; nucleotides not matched to a gene: 7. In germline, CDR1 is SGHTA, CDR2 FQGTGA. In DNA form, the CDR3 reads TGTGCCAGCAGTCCCGGGACAGGAGACTACGAGCAGTACTTC. Protein sequence: CASSPGTGDYEQYF.

V and J are TRBV7-2 and TRBJ1-3, with unresolved D. CDR1 and CDR2 (germline): SGHTA, FQGNSA. The V and J ends lost 2 bases and 0 bases respectively, with 11 bases between them. The CDR3 has 16 residues. The CDR3 here is CASSLIAGSSGNTIYF. The CDR3 coding sequence is TGTGCCAGCAGCTTAATAGCGGGGAGCTCTGGAAACACCATATATTTT.

This chain joins TRBV4-1 and TRBJ1-3; 8 bases align to TRBD1. CDR1 MGHRA and CDR2 YSYEKL come from the germline V gene. CDR3 length: 15 residues. After removal of 0 bases from V and 6 bases from J, the junction contained 4 bases not matched to a gene. DNA for the CDR3: TGCGCCAGCAGCCAAGATGGGACAGGAGTAAACACCATATATTTT. Protein sequence: CASSQDGTGVNTIYF.

Comments on this clone: One end of the junction does not line up with germline, which may come from a read error. The J gene is TRBJ1-1, the V gene TRBV7-9; D is unclear. This CDR3 is built from 12 residues. Germline CDR1 and CDR2: SEHNR and FQNEAQ (reference sequence). In DNA form, the CDR3 reads TGCGCCAGCAGCATCGGACGGACTGAAGCTTTCTTT. This encodes CASSIGRTEAFF. Combining the CDR3 with reference TRBV7-9 and TRBJ1-1 gives the whole variable domain DTGVSQNPRHKITKRGQNVTFRCDPISEHNRLYWYRQTLGQGPEFLTYFQNEAQLEKSRLLSDRFSAERPKGSFSTLEIQRTEQGDSAMYLCASSIGRTEAFFGQGTRLTVV.

This clone was picked up a small number of times. V is TRBV6-1 and J is TRBJ1-5; D gene ambiguous. This CDR3 spans 14 amino acids. Germline CDR1 and CDR2: MNHNS and SASEGT. V gave up 8 bases and J gave up 7 bases, with 18 bases separating them. The CDR3 bases are TGTGCCAGCCCCCAAACGGGGAGAAAGCAGCCCCAGCATTTT. Its translation is CASPQTGRKQPQHF.

The rearrangement links TRBV10-3 to TRBJ2-7; either TRBD1 or TRBD2 may supply D (6 bases each). The CDR3 has 15 residues. V shed 5 bases and J shed 2 bases, with 16 bases lying between them. Germline V gene data show CDR1 as ENHRY and CDR2 as SYGVKD. CDR3 DNA sequence: TGTGCCATCAGTATGACCGGGGGCCGTACCTACGAGCAGTACTTC. This gives the protein CAISMTGGRTYEQYF.

This rearrangement joins TRBV5-6 to TRBJ2-2; D is unresolved. Trimming cost V 0 bases and J 2 bases, with 11 bases left between them. CDR1 is SGHDT and CDR2 is YYEEEE in the germline V gene. CDR3 length equals 16 residues. This chain's CDR3 is CASSLVYYSNTGELFF. In nucleotides, the CDR3 is TGTGCCAGCAGCTTGGTATACTACAGCAACACCGGGGAGCTGTTTTTT.

The V call is TRBV5-4, the J call TRBJ2-1, with no clear D. Germline values: CDR1 SGHNT, CDR2 YYREEE (reference sequence). The CDR3 covers 16 residues. Trimming left V 1 base short and J 2 bases short, with 13 bases between. The CDR3 coding sequence is TGTGCCAGCAGCTTGTGGCGCTCGAACCCCTACAATGAGCAGTTCTTC. Translated: CASSLWRSNPYNEQFF.

This clone has a handful of counts. At one of its ends the junction is not consistent with the germline gene, which may arise from a read error. The rearrangement joins TRBV27 to TRBJ2-7; D possibly uses TRBD1 or TRBD2 (5 bases each). CDR1 is MNHEY, CDR2 SMNVEV, per germline (reference sequence). There are 13 residues in the CDR3. The CDR3 protein is CASSLFHSGTLDF. The CDR3 nucleotides are TGTGCCAGCAGTTTATTCCATTCCGGGACCCTAGACTTC.

The rearrangement joins TRBV30 to TRBJ2-2; 7 nucleotides match TRBD1. J gave up 4 bases and V 6 bases, and 5 bases lay outside the gene matches. CDR3 length: 13 residues. Germline CDR1 and CDR2: GTSNPN and SVGIG (reference sequence). The CDR3 region has the DNA TGTGCCTGTCCCCCAGGGGGCACCGGGGAGCTGTTTTTT. It is translated as CACPPGGTGELFF.

The V call is TRBV7-4, the J call TRBJ2-2, with D tentatively TRBD2 (6 bases). The V end lost 4 bases, the J end lost 3 bases, and 18 bases lay between the germline ends. CDR3 size: 17 residues. CDR1 and CDR2 (germline): SGHVT, SQSDAQ. The CDR3 DNA is TGTGCCAGCAGCTATCGGCCATTGGGCGGGGACACCGGGGAGCTGTTTTTT. Translating it yields CASSYRPLGGDTGELFF.

V usage is TRBV4-1 and J usage is TRBJ2-7; D not certain. This CDR3 contains 13 residues. V gave up 1 base and J gave up 2 bases, with 6 bases separating them. The V gene's germline CDR1 is MGHRA and CDR2 YSYEKL. The CDR3 DNA is TGCGCCAGCAGCCAAGGCCCTACCTACGAGCAGTACTTC. As protein: CASSQGPTYEQYF.

This clone appeared a single time. The V call is TRBV27, the J call TRBJ1-2; D unresolved. The CDR3 covers 17 residues. Germline CDR1 MNHEY, CDR2 SMNVEV (reference sequence). With 3 bases removed from V and 9 bases from J, the gap between germline ends came to 26 bases. The CDR3 DNA reads TGTGCCAGCAGTTTTGCTTTCAGCCCCCTCAAGGATCCCCGCTACACCTTC. Protein: CASSFAFSPLKDPRYTF.

The chain uses TRBV13 and TRBJ2-1; D possibly corresponds to TRBD2 (5 bases). This CDR3 spans 14 amino acids. The V gene lost 6 bases and the J gene lost 12 bases, with 21 bases spanning the gap. The germline CDR1 and CDR2 sequences are PRHDT and FYEKMQ (reference sequence). The CDR3 spells CASSYFGPSWGQFF. For the CDR3, the DNA is TGTGCCAGCAGTTACTTTGGTCCTAGCTGGGGGCAGTTCTTC.

This clone has just one count. The rearrangement uses TRBV5-4 and TRBJ2-5; 8 nucleotides match TRBD1. With V trimmed by 0 bases and J by 4 bases, 5 bases remained unmatched. The V gene's germline CDR1 is SGHNT and CDR2 YYREEE (reference sequence). The CDR3 sequence is 15 residues long. The CDR3 loop reads CASSLEDREAETQYF. In DNA, the CDR3 is TGTGCCAGCAGCTTGGAGGACAGGGAGGCAGAGACCCAGTACTTC. Filled out from reference TRBV5-4 and TRBJ2-5, the complete variable domain reads ETGVTQSPTHLIKTRGQQVTLRCSSQSGHNTVSWYQQALGQGPQFIFQYYREEENGRGNFPPRFSGLQFPNYSSELNVNALELDDSALYLCASSLEDREAETQYFGPGTRLLVL.

This clone appeared once. This chain connects TRBV11-2 to TRBJ1-5, with TRBD1 as a possible D gene (6 bases). Between the trimmed V and J ends, which lost 5 bases and 2 bases, there was a span of 13 bases. CDR1 is SGHAT and CDR2 is FQNNGV in the germline V gene. CDR3 length: 15 amino acids. Here the CDR3 reads CASSPNPGGNQPQHF. The CDR3 DNA follows: TGTGCCAGCAGCCCGAACCCAGGGGGCAATCAGCCCCAGCATTTT.

This sequence joins TRBV18 and TRBJ2-3, with D perhaps given as TRBD1 or TRBD2 (5 bases each). V was trimmed by 3 bases and J by 2 bases, leaving 12 bases between them. The CDR3 is made up of 15 amino acids. Germline CDR1 KGHSH, CDR2 LQKENI. The CDR3, as DNA: TGTGCCAGCTCACCGGTGGTTGGGACCACAGATACGCAGTATTTT. Protein sequence: CASSPVVGTTDTQYF.

The rearrangement links TRBV4-3 to TRBJ2-3; TRBD2 might be the D (6 bases). The germline gives CDR1 LGHNA, CDR2 YSLEER. Trimming removed 0 bases from V and 6 bases from J, with 19 bases in between. This CDR3 comprises 17 residues. Here the CDR3 reads CASSQDRGGVIGDTQYF. CDR3 nucleotide sequence: TGCGCCAGCAGCCAAGATCGGGGCGGGGTCATCGGGGATACGCAGTATTTT.

The chain carries TRBV7-9 and TRBJ2-2, with 14 positions matching TRBD2. The CDR3 consists of 18 residues. In germline, CDR1 is SEHNR, CDR2 FQNEAQ (reference sequence). J gave up 1 base and V 4 bases, and 5 bases lay outside the gene matches. Written as DNA, the CDR3 is TGTGCCAGCAGCTCTCCGACTAGCGGGGGGGTGAACACCGGGGAGCTGTTTTTT. Protein product: CASSSPTSGGVNTGELFF.

In its sample, this clone was seen a few times. This rearrangement joins TRBV6-5 to TRBJ1-6; D unresolved. Trimming cost V 4 bases and J 3 bases, with 4 bases left between them. Germline V gives CDR1 MNHEY, CDR2 SVGAGI. The CDR3 consists of 13 residues. CDR3 loop: CASSLIYNSPLHF. CDR3 coding DNA: TGTGCCAGCAGTTTAATCTATAATTCACCCCTCCACTTT.

This clone turned up a few times. V and J are TRBV7-9 and TRBJ1-5; the D is unclear. The CDR3 covers 13 residues. Germline CDR1 and CDR2: SEHNR and FQNEAQ (reference sequence). V lost 3 bases and J 2 bases, leaving 5 bases between the germline ends. In DNA, the CDR3 is TGTGCCAGCAGCTTCGGAGGCAATCAGCCCCAGCATTTT. Its protein is CASSFGGNQPQHF.

The genes are TRBV5-6 and TRBJ2-4; unclear D gene. V lost 5 bases to trimming and J lost 2 bases, with 14 bases between them. The CDR3 runs to 15 residues. CDR1 is SGHDT, CDR2 YYEEEE, per germline. The CDR3 reads CASSPANLPKNIQYF. CDR3 in DNA: TGTGCCAGCAGTCCGGCGAATTTGCCCAAAAACATTCAGTACTTC.

The CDR3, as DNA: TGTGCCAGCAGTTACTCGACAGGGGATCCCTACGAGCAGTACTTC. Translation: CASSYSTGDPYEQYF. V is TRBV6-6 and J is TRBJ2-7, with 8 bases that match TRBD1. The germline V gene encodes CDR1 MNHNY and CDR2 SVGAGI (reference sequence). The CDR3 spans 15 residues. The V and J ends lost 0 bases and 2 bases, in that order; junction bases with no gene match: 3.

The gene calls are TRBV7-2 and TRBJ2-1; the D gene is possibly TRBD2 (7 bases). The germline V and J ends were trimmed by 7 bases and 5 bases, with 24 bases remaining between them. Per germline, CDR1 SGHTA and CDR2 FQGNSA. The CDR3 sequence is 17 residues long. CDR3 in DNA: TGTGCCAGCACCCAGCGGAGGGGGGGGCCTGTGAACAATGAGCAGTTCTTC. Residues: CASTQRRGGPVNNEQFF.

Remarks on this clone: A far larger clone is off by one base, so a read error is likely. The sample holds other DNA sequences that translate to the same CDR3. This chain uses TRBV29-1 with TRBJ2-1, with D possibly being TRBD1 or TRBD2 (6 bases each). CDR1 and CDR2 from the germline V gene are SQVTM and ANQGSEA. V was pared by 1 base and J by 1 base, with 20 bases between. The CDR3 loop spans 18 amino acids. The CDR3 DNA reads TGCAGCGTTGAAGGTGGGGGCGGGGCAGGAGGTTCCTACAATGAGCAGTTCTTC. As protein: CSVEGGGGAGGSYNEQFF.

In its sample, this clone was seen a few times. The V call is TRBV11-2, the J call TRBJ2-7, with a tentative D call TRBD2 (6 bases). V lost 1 base, J lost 2 bases, and 9 bases lay in between. The CDR3 runs 14 residues. Germline V gives CDR1 SGHAT, CDR2 FQNNGV. CDR3 amino acids: CASSLGLGAYEQYF. CDR3 nucleotide sequence: TGTGCCAGCAGCTTAGGACTAGGGGCCTACGAGCAGTACTTC.